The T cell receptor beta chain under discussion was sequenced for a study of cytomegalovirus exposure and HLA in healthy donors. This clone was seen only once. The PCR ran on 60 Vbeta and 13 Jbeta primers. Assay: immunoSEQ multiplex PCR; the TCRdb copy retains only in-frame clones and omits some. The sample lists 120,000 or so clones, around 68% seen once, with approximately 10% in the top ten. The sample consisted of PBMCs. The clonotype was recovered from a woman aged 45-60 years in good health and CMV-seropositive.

Written as DNA, the CDR3 is TGCGCCAGCACACCCACCTTGGGGGCTGATATTTACGAGCAGTACTTC. Translated: CASTPTLGADIYEQYF. This chain links TRBV4-3 with TRBJ2-7; D is possibly TRBD1 (6 bases). The germline V gene has CDR1 LGHNA and CDR2 YSLEER. Trimming stripped 7 bases from V and 4 bases from J, with 23 bases between. There are 16 residues in the CDR3.